The T cell receptor beta chain described here comes from a study of CD8+ T cells in alopecia areata. Treatment described: oral pan-JAK inhibitor, 5-10 mg twice daily. There are 17 residues in the CDR3. V lost 1 base and J lost 1, with 14 bases in between. In germline, CDR1 is MGHRA, CDR2 YSYEKL. Sequencing used cDNA as its template, made by extracting RNA and reverse transcribing it. The table came from immunoSEQ multiplex PCR; TCRdb's copy has only in-frame clones and leaves some out. This repertoire shows 200,000 or so clones, less than 45% found once; its top ten account for 0.48%. This chain uses TRBV4-1 with TRBJ1-3; TRBD1 might be the D (5 bases). The receptor's source is a human donor with alopecia areata. The sample was CD4+ T cells sorted from blood, taken at approximately week 30, from a patient treated with tofacitinib. The CDR3 here is CASSQGIRRESGNTIYF. CDR3 coding DNA: TGCGCCAGCAGCCAAGGGATACGCAGGGAGTCTGGAAACACCATATATTTT.